Listed below are T cell receptor beta chains from one sample, sequenced in a study of blood T cell repertoires in COVID-19. Data came from immunoSEQ multiplex PCR; TCRdb stores just in-frame clones and leaves some out. The sample holds some 150,000 clones; around 81% are singletons and the top ten take over 7%. The sequencing input was peripheral blood. The receptors were sampled from a human donor in a cohort sampled during active COVID-19. Each CDR3 is given with its conserved first and last residue. Size is omitted from some rows. Given values are once, few, many or a class for expanded clones.

j_call clone_size v_call cdr3_aa
TRBJ1-4 - TRBV18 CASSPPWAKNEKLFF
TRBJ1-3 - TRBV7-6 CASSLGSLSGNTIYF
TRBJ2-5 - TRBV3-1/TRBV3-2 CASSQDQLAGGVRTETQYF
TRBJ2-5 - TRBV11-1 CASSSRQYQETQYF
TRBJ1-2 once TRBV6-5 CASSREAYGYTF
TRBJ1-1 once TRBV5-4 CASSLVTGFDTEAFF
TRBJ2-7 - TRBV19 CASSPNEQYF
TRBJ2-5 few TRBV13 CASSPSPLAQETQYF
TRBJ2-1 - TRBV2 CATKRSRGGDEQFF
TRBJ1-4 - TRBV4-2 CASSPSATNEKLFF
TRBJ2-7 - TRBV11-2 CASSSGDYYEQYF
TRBJ2-5 - TRBV6-5 CASRRTTGGGETQYF
TRBJ2-1 - TRBV7-9 CASLYLAERNEQFF
TRBJ2-2 - TRBV5-4 CASSPLPGYILNTGELFF
TRBJ2-7 - TRBV5-1 CASSIVGTGNSGEQYF
TRBJ1-6 - TRBV28 CASSLVQGAAPLHF
TRBJ2-3 - TRBV5-1 CASRAGTLADTQYF
TRBJ2-2 - TRBV6-1 CASSEWPGELFF
TRBJ1-3 - TRBV2 CASSGSGIGNTIYF
TRBJ1-6 once TRBV27 CASSSIVGQGPSSYNSPLHF
TRBJ1-5 - TRBV20-1 CSASEDRGSQGNQPQHF
TRBJ2-5 - TRBV5-1 CASSQHREAESTQYF
TRBJ1-1 - TRBV6-4 CASKKSGQGGMSTEAFF
TRBJ1-5 - TRBV6-1 CASSEAHGGYQPQHF
TRBJ2-5 once TRBV3-1/TRBV3-2 CASSPMTSGGGETQYF
TRBJ1-2 - TRBV7-2 CASSSQGFGSYGYTF
TRBJ2-7 few TRBV7-9 CASSLGTGGIEQYF
TRBJ1-1 - TRBV5-4 CASSTSRNTEAFF
TRBJ1-1 - TRBV18 CASSPVTGNTEAFF
TRBJ1-2 - TRBV6-5 CASRAYRGEYGYTF
TRBJ2-1 - TRBV19 CASSIVGGARYNEQFF
TRBJ1-2 - TRBV7-9 CASGLRGYGYTF
TRBJ2-1 - TRBV11-3 CASSPHPSNEQFF
TRBJ2-1 - TRBV7-9 CASSAASRLLNEQFF
TRBJ2-7 - TRBV5-1 CASSLGQGSYEQYF
TRBJ2-4 - TRBV11-2 CASSPSGGLPGGKNIQYF
TRBJ2-3 - TRBV4-2 CASSQAAGDTDTQYF
TRBJ2-7 - TRBV3-1/TRBV3-2 CASSQDSRGYYEQYF
TRBJ2-1 few TRBV15 CATSREGSYYNEQFF
TRBJ2-2 - TRBV7-9 CASSYSTGTATGELFF
TRBJ1-4 - TRBV27 CASSPFGSNEKLFF